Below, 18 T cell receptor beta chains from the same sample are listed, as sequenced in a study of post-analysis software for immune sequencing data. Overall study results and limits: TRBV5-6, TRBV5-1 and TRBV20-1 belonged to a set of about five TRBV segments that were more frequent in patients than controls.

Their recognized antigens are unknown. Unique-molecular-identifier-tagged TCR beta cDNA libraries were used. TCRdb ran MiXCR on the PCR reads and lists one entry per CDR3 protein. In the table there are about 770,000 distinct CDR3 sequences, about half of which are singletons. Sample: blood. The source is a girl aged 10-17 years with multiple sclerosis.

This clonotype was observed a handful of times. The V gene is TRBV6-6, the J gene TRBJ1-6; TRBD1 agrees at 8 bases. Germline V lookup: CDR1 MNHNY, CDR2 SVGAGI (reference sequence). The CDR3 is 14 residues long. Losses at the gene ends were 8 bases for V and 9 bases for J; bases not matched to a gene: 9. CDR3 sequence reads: CASSYRGESSPLHF. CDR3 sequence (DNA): TGTGCCAGCTCCTACAGGGGGGAGAGTTCACCCCTCCACTTT.

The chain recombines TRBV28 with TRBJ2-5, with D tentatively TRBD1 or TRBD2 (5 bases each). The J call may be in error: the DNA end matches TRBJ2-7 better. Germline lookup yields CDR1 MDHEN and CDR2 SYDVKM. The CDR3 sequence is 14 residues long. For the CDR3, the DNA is TGTGCCAGCAGCCGCCGGGACCAGAGCCACGAGCAGTACTTC. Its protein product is CASSRRDQSHEQYF.

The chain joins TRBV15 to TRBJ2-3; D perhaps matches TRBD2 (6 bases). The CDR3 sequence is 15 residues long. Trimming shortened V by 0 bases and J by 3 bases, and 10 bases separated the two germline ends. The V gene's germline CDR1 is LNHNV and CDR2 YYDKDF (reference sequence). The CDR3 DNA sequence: TGTGCCACCAGCAGAGACCGGGACTTGACAGATACGCAGTATTTT. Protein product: CATSRDRDLTDTQYF.

The CDR3 loop reads CASSTEGLAGYEQYF. Here the CDR3 DNA reads TGTGCCAGCAGCACAGAGGGACTAGCGGGCTACGAGCAGTACTTC. V usage is TRBV5-5 and J usage is TRBJ2-7; 12 bases align to TRBD2. There are 15 residues in the CDR3. V was clipped by 4 bases and J by 3 bases; unmatched bases: 5. Germline V CDR1 and CDR2: SGHKS, YYEKEE (reference sequence).

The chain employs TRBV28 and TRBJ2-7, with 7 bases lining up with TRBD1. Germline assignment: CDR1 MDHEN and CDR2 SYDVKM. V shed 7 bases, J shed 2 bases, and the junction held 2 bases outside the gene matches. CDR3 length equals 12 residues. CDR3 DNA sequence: TGTGCCAGCACCGGACAGGCCTACGAGCAGTACTTC. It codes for CASTGQAYEQYF.

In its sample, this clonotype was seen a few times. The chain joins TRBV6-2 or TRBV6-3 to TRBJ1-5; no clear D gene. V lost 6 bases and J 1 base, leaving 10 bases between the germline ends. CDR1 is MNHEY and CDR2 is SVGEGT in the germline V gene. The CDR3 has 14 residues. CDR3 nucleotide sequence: TGTGCCAGCAGCCCCACCTCCAGCAATCAGCCCCAGCATTTT. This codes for CASSPTSSNQPQHF.

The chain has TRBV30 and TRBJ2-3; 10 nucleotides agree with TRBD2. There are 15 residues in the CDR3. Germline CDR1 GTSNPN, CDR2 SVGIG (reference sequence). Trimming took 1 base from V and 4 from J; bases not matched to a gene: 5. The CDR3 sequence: CAWSGASGSADTQYF. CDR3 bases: TGTGCCTGGAGTGGAGCTAGCGGGAGCGCAGATACGCAGTATTTT.

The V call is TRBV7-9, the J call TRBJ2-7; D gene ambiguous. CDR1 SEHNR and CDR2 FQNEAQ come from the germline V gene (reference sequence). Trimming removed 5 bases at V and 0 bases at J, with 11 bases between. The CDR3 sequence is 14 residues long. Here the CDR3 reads CASSPLTSSYEQYF. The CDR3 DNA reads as TGTGCCAGCAGCCCTTTGACTTCCTCCTACGAGCAGTACTTC.

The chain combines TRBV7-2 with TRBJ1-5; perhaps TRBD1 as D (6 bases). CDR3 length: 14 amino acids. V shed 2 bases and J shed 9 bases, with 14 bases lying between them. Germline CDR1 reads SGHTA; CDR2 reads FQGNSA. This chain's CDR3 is CASSLKGGTGPQHF. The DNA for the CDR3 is TGTGCCAGCAGCTTAAAAGGGGGGACTGGGCCCCAGCATTTT.

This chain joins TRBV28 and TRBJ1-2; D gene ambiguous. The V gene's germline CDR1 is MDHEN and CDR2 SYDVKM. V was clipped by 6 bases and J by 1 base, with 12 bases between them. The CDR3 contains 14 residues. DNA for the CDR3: TGTGCCAGCAGCCAGGCCGGGAGTAACTATGGCTACACCTTC. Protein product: CASSQAGSNYGYTF.

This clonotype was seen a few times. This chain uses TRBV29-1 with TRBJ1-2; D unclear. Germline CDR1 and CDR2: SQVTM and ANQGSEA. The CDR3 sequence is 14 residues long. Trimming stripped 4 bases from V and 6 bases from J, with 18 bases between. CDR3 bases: TGCAGCGTTGGCCATAATAGGTTTCCGGATGGCTACACCTTC. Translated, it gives CSVGHNRFPDGYTF.

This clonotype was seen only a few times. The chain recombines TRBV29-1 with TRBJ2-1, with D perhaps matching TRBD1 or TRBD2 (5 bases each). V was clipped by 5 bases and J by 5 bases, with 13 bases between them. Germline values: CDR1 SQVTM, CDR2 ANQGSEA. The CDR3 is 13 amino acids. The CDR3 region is CSVSARGDNEQFF. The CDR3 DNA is TGCAGCGTTTCTGCGAGGGGAGACAATGAGCAGTTCTTC.

This CDR3 is CSAPSFAEGASTDTQYF. The CDR3 coding sequence is TGCAGTGCGCCCTCTTTCGCGGAGGGAGCTAGCACAGATACGCAGTATTTT. This rearrangement joins TRBV20-1 to TRBJ2-3; D perhaps matches TRBD2 (6 bases). Trimming took off 6 bases at V and 0 bases at J, with 22 bases between the two ends. CDR3 length equals 17 residues. The germline V gene has CDR1 DFQATT and CDR2 SNEGSKA (reference sequence).

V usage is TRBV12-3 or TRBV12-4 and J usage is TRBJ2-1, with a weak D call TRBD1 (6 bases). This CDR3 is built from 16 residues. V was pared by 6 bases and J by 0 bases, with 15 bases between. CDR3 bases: TGTGCCAGCAGCCCCGCTGAAGGGGGCTCCTACAATGAGCAGTTCTTC. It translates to CASSPAEGGSYNEQFF.

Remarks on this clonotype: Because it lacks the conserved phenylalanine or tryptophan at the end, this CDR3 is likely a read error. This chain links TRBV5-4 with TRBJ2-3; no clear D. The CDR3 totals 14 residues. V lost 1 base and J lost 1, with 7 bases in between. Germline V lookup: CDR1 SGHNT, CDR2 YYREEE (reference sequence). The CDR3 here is CASSLLAGTDTQYL. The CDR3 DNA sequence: TGTGCCAGCAGCTTGCTGGCGGGCACAGATACGCAGTATTTG.

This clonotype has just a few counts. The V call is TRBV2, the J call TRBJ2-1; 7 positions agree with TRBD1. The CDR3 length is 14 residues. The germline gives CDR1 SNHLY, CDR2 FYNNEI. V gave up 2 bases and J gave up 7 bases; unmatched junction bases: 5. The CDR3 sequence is CASSERDSWNEQFF. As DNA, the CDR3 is TGTGCCAGCAGTGAAAGGGACAGCTGGAATGAGCAGTTCTTC.

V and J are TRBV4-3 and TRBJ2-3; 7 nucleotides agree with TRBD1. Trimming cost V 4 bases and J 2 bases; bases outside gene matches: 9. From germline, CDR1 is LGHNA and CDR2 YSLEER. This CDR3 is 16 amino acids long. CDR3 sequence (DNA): TGCGCCAGCAGCCGCCCCAGGGGGATCACCACAGATACGCAGTATTTT. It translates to CASSRPRGITTDTQYF.

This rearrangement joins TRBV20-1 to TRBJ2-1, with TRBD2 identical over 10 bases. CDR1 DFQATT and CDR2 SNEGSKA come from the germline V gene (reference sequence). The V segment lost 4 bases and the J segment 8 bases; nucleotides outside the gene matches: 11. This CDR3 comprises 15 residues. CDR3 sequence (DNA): TGCAGTGCTATTCTGGCTAGCGGGAGTAGGGATGAGCAGTTCTTC. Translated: CSAILASGSRDEQFF.